The 6 T cell receptor beta chains in this list originate from one sample, sequenced in a study of T cell responses to AZD1222 COVID-19 vaccine. The repertoire was sequenced with immunoSEQ multiplex PCR; TCRdb's copy has only in-frame clones and lacks some. The profile shows over 120,000 clones, about 91% of them singletons. Sample: peripheral blood, taken on day 0 of AZD1222 vaccination. The receptor source for this set is an adult in good health.

This chain uses TRBV5-1 with TRBJ2-7; D remains ambiguous. The CDR3 consists of 14 residues. CDR1 and CDR2 from the germline V gene are SGHRS and YFSETQ. Trimming removed 4 bases from V and 4 bases from J, with 15 bases in between. The CDR3 sequence: CASSLSNRPYEQYF. The CDR3, as DNA: TGCGCCAGCAGCCTTTCGAACAGACCTTACGAGCAGTACTTC.

The chain is built from TRBV5-1 and TRBJ2-2; unclear D gene. Trimming took off 6 bases at V and 4 bases at J, with 16 bases between the two ends. The CDR3 totals 15 residues. Germline lookup yields CDR1 SGHRS and CDR2 YFSETQ. CDR3 loop: CASTALYDITGELFF. CDR3 in DNA: TGCGCCAGCACCGCCCTTTATGATATCACCGGGGAGCTGTTTTTT.

The table lists this clone with a count of one. The chain has TRBV18 and TRBJ2-7; 10 positions agree with TRBD1. Germline assignment: CDR1 KGHSH and CDR2 LQKENI. The CDR3 has 14 residues. With V trimmed by 3 bases and J by 7 bases, 6 bases remained unmatched. CDR3 DNA: TGTGCCAGCTCACCGGGACAGGGGTTTAGGGAGCAGTACTTC. Translation: CASSPGQGFREQYF.

Written as DNA, the CDR3 is TGTGCCAGCAGTACCCAGGGCTATAGTGCTGAAAAACTGTTTTTT. This sequence encodes CASSTQGYSAEKLFF. This rearrangement joins TRBV6-5 to TRBJ1-4; D possibly corresponds to TRBD1 (5 bases). V lost 5 bases and J lost 7, with 17 bases in between. Germline V CDR1 and CDR2: MNHEY, SVGAGI. The CDR3 runs to 15 residues.

The chain employs TRBV18 and TRBJ1-1; no clear D. This CDR3 has 15 residues. Between the trimmed V and J ends, which lost 2 bases and 1 base, there was a span of 11 bases. Germline V CDR1 and CDR2: KGHSH, LQKENI. DNA of the CDR3: TGTGCCAGCTCACCATTGCAGGCCCGGAACACTGAAGCTTTCTTT. Translating it yields CASSPLQARNTEAFF.

The chain uses TRBV2 and TRBJ2-1, with TRBD2 matching over 8 bases. The CDR3 contains 14 residues. Germline lookup yields CDR1 SNHLY and CDR2 FYNNEI. After removal of 3 bases from V and 4 bases from J, the junction contained 2 bases not matched to a gene. This CDR3 is CASSERGVYNEQFF. The DNA for the CDR3 is TGTGCCAGCAGTGAGCGGGGGGTATACAATGAGCAGTTCTTC.